This T cell receptor (beta chain) was retrieved from a study of T cell repertoires in cytomegalovirus infection. Whole-study context: Well-studied HLA-B-restricted CMV epitopes were used in the study alongside recently identified HLA-C-restricted ones.

General study points: Accumulated public TCR beta family frequency recognized individuals carrying CMV together with the relevant HLA. HLA-C-restricted CMV-specific TCR beta clonotypes prevailed in the ex vivo response.

This clonotype showed up just a few times. Its specificity is unknown. Germline V CDR1 and CDR2: SGHVS, FNYEAQ. V lost 5 bases and J lost 0; bases outside the gene matches: 13. CDR3 length: 18 residues. TCRdb called the reads again in MiXCR, with one record for every CDR3 protein. The data show about 55,000 distinct CDR3 sequences, about a fifth seen once. V gene TRBV7-6 combines with J gene TRBJ2-7, with TRBD2 matching 10 bases. This clonotype was sampled from a human donor in good health (CMV status not recorded). Some clones in this sample may be carry-over from other donors' samples. This specimen was CD8+ T cells from cultured PBMCs, taken from culture after CMV antigen stimulation. The CDR3 spells CASSPRASGGRSSYEQYF. The CDR3, as DNA: TGTGCCAGCAGCCCTAGAGCTAGCGGGGGCCGCAGCTCCTACGAGCAGTACTTC.